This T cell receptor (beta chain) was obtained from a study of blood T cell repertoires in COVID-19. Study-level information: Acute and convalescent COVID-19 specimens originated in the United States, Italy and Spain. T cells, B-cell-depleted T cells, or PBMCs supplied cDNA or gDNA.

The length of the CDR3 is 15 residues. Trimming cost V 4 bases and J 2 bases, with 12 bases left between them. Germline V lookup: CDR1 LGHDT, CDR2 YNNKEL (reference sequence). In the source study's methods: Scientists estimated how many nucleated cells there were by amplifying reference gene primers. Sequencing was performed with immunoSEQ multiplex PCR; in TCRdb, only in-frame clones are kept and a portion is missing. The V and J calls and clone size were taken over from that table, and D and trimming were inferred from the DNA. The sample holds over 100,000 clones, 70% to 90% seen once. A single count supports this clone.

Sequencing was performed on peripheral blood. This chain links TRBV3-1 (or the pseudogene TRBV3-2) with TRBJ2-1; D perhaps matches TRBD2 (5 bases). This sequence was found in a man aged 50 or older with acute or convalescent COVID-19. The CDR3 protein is CASSREQQPYNEQFF. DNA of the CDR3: TGTGCCAGCAGCCGGGAGCAGCAACCCTACAATGAGCAGTTCTTC.